The 20 T cell receptor beta chains below were found in one sample sequenced in a study of cytomegalovirus exposure and HLA in healthy donors. The PCR used 60 Vbeta and 13 Jbeta primers. Method: immunoSEQ multiplex PCR; TCRdb's copy keeps in-frame clones and lacks some. The sample records about 130,000 clones, about 73% being singletons. The material sequenced was PBMCs. These receptor sequences come from a woman aged 55-69 years in good health and CMV-seropositive.

The chain couples TRBV5-1 to TRBJ2-7, with 10 bases lining up with TRBD1. V was pared by 4 bases and J by 7 bases, with 11 bases of the junction left unmatched. CDR1 SGHRS and CDR2 YFSETQ come from the germline V gene. CDR3 length equals 15 residues. The CDR3 DNA reads TGCGCCAGCAGCCCCAATCCCGGGACAGGGGAAGAGCAGTACTTC. This translates into CASSPNPGTGEEQYF.

A few counts support this clone. CDR3 DNA sequence: TGTGCCAGCAGGGATAGCGGGAGGGCCGTTCACGAGCAGTACTTC. Translating it yields CASRDSGRAVHEQYF. V and J are TRBV6-6 and TRBJ2-7, with 11 nucleotides matching TRBD2. This CDR3 spans 15 amino acids. The J segment lost 5 bases and the V segment lost 6 bases, leaving 9 bases of the junction unmatched. CDR1 and CDR2 (germline): MNHNY, SVGAGI (reference sequence).

The rearrangement links TRBV9 to TRBJ2-2; D gene ambiguous. Germline CDR1 is SGDLS and CDR2 is YYNGEE. The CDR3 extends over 12 amino acids. V was cut by 3 bases and J by 2 bases, with 2 bases left in between. The CDR3 DNA reads as TGTGCCAGCAGCGCTAACACCGGGGAGCTGTTTTTT. This translates into CASSANTGELFF.

This clone was found once. V usage is TRBV19 and J usage is TRBJ1-4; perhaps TRBD1 as D (5 bases). The CDR3 contains 15 residues. Germline V gene sequence: CDR1 LNHDA, CDR2 SQIVND (reference sequence). Trimming cost V 5 bases and J 8 bases, with 18 bases left between them. The CDR3 sequence: CASSFGTLRGEKLFF. CDR3 nucleotide sequence: TGTGCCAGTAGTTTCGGGACTCTCCGTGGGGAAAAACTGTTTTTT.

The V call is TRBV7-9, the J call TRBJ2-7; TRBD2 aligns across 10 bases. This CDR3 region has 15 residues. V shed 1 base, J shed 5 bases, and the junction held 5 bases outside the gene matches. Germline CDR1 and CDR2: SEHNR and FQNEAQ (reference sequence). DNA of the CDR3: TGTGCCAGCAGCTTAGATCTAGCGGGAGACCACGAGCAGTACTTC. It translates to CASSLDLAGDHEQYF.

The chain joins TRBV19 to TRBJ1-2; TRBD1 might be the D (6 bases). The CDR3 has 15 residues. V was cut by 6 bases and J by 4 bases, with 18 bases left in between. Germline V gives CDR1 LNHDA, CDR2 SQIVND (reference sequence). The CDR3 protein is CASRPSPGQGYGYTF. CDR3 DNA: TGTGCCAGTAGGCCCTCCCCGGGACAAGGCTATGGCTACACCTTC.

This clone was recorded a few times. In the same sample, other DNA sequences code for this CDR3. The chain is built from TRBV10-1 and TRBJ2-7, with 10 bases identical to TRBD1. Trimming cost V 6 bases and J 3 bases; bases outside gene matches: 2. Germline V lookup: CDR1 WNHNN, CDR2 SYGVQD (reference sequence). The CDR3 is 13 residues long. The CDR3 reads CASSRDRGYEQYF. The CDR3 coding sequence is TGCGCCAGCAGCCGGGACAGGGGCTACGAGCAGTACTTC.

The chain couples TRBV5-4 to TRBJ2-2; 8 bases are shared with TRBD1. The CDR3 is 17 amino acids. The trim removed 0 bases at V and 2 bases at J, leaving 6 bases unmatched. Germline assignment: CDR1 SGHNT and CDR2 YYREEE (reference sequence). This chain's CDR3 is CASSLALGQGNTGELFF. CDR3 DNA: TGTGCCAGCAGCTTGGCATTAGGACAGGGTAACACCGGGGAGCTGTTTTTT.

This clone was detected only once. The V call is TRBV6-1, the J call TRBJ1-3, with TRBD1 identical over 7 bases. With 4 bases clipped from V and 4 bases from J, the junction kept 7 bases outside the gene matches. Germline CDR1 is MNHNS and CDR2 is SASEGT. The CDR3 runs to 15 residues. In nucleotides, the CDR3 is TGTGCCAGCAGTGTGGGACAGTCAATAGGAAACACCATATATTTT. This translates into CASSVGQSIGNTIYF.

With respect to this clone: Additional DNA sequences in this sample encode the identical CDR3. This sequence joins TRBV7-8 and TRBJ2-3; 12 nucleotides agree with TRBD2. The CDR3 loop spans 16 amino acids. Looked up from germline, CDR1 is SGHVS and CDR2 is FQNEAQ. Losses at the gene ends were 2 bases for V and 6 bases for J; bases not matched to a gene: 6. The CDR3 DNA reads as TGTGCCAGCAGCTTATTACTAGCGGGAGGACGGGATACGCAGTATTTT. It specifies CASSLLLAGGRDTQYF.

The chain uses TRBV7-9 and TRBJ1-3; D unresolved. The CDR3 has 14 amino acids. Germline-derived CDR1 and CDR2 are SEHNR and FQNEAQ (reference sequence). V was trimmed by 5 bases and J by 1 base, leaving 9 bases between them. The CDR3 nucleotides are TGTGCCAGCAGCCAGGCTGGGTCTGGAAACACCATATATTTT. Amino acid sequence: CASSQAGSGNTIYF.

The chain combines TRBV30 with TRBJ1-5, with TRBD1 identical over 7 bases. The CDR3 sequence is 13 residues long. Germline trimming cut 4 bases from V and 2 bases from J; bases unmatched to any gene: 2. CDR1 is GTSNPN, CDR2 SVGIG, per germline (reference sequence). As DNA, the CDR3 is TGTGCCTGGACCGGACAGGGCAATCAGCCCCAGCATTTT. It yields the protein CAWTGQGNQPQHF. Supplemented by reference TRBV30 and TRBJ1-5, the full variable domain reads SQTIHQWPATLVQPVGSPLSLECTVEGTSNPNLYWYRQAAGRGLQLLFYSVGIGQISSEVPQNLSASRPQDRQFILSSKKLLLSDSGFYLCAWTGQGNQPQHFGDGTRLSIL.

The CDR3, as DNA: TGTGCCAGCAGCTCAGGGGAGACTCCGATCTACAATGAGCAGTTCTTC. It specifies CASSSGETPIYNEQFF. V and J are TRBV5-6 and TRBJ2-1; perhaps TRBD1 as D (6 bases). V was cut by 3 bases and J by 3 bases, with 16 bases left in between. This CDR3 region has 16 residues. Germline V gene lookup returns CDR1 SGHDT and CDR2 YYEEEE. The full variable domain, its missing parts supplied by reference TRBV5-6 and TRBJ2-1, is DAGVTQSPTHLIKTRGQQVTLRCSPKSGHDTVSWYQQALGQGPQFIFQYYEEEERQRGNFPDRFSGHQFPNYSSELNVNALLLGDSALYLCASSSGETPIYNEQFFGPGTRLTVL.

The rearrangement joins TRBV2 to TRBJ2-5; TRBD2 is a possible D gene (5 bases). The CDR3 covers 14 residues. V shed 8 bases and J shed 2 bases, with 15 bases lying between them. The germline V gene has CDR1 SNHLY and CDR2 FYNNEI. In DNA, the CDR3 is TGTGCCAGCCTGAGGGAAACTCTTCAAGAGACCCAGTACTTC. Protein product: CASLRETLQETQYF.

V and J are TRBV28 and TRBJ2-5; D not resolved. The end of the DNA fits TRBJ2-7 better, so the J call may be wrong. Germline CDR1 is MDHEN and CDR2 is SYDVKM. The CDR3 runs 15 residues. CDR3 sequence: CASSSLGQVSHEQYF. CDR3 DNA: TGTGCCAGCAGTTCTCTCGGCCAGGTGAGCCACGAGCAGTACTTC.

This clone was detected a few times. This chain uses TRBV7-9 with TRBJ2-4, with no clear D. Trimming cost V 1 base and J 9 bases, with 7 bases left between them. Germline V gene lookup returns CDR1 SEHNR and CDR2 FQNEAQ (reference sequence). This CDR3 contains 12 residues. CDR3 in amino acids: CASSLGQAIQYF. DNA for the CDR3: TGTGCCAGCAGCTTAGGGCAGGCCATTCAGTACTTC.

The gene calls are TRBV6-1 and TRBJ2-1; 8 nucleotides line up with TRBD2. This CDR3 is 17 amino acids long. After removal of 3 bases from V and 4 bases from J, the junction contained 11 bases not matched to a gene. Germline V gene data show CDR1 as MNHNS and CDR2 as SASEGT. The CDR3 reads CASSEAQGTSLYNEQFF. CDR3 coding DNA: TGTGCCAGCAGTGAGGCCCAGGGGACTAGTCTATACAATGAGCAGTTCTTC.

J is TRBJ2-5 and V is TRBV11-2, with 8 bases matching TRBD2. This CDR3 region has 16 residues. Trimming cost V 3 bases and J 4 bases; bases outside gene matches: 10. From germline, CDR1 is SGHAT and CDR2 FQNNGV. The chain's CDR3 is CASSLDRRTSGETQYF. For the CDR3, the DNA is TGTGCCAGCAGCTTGGATCGCCGCACTAGCGGAGAGACCCAGTACTTC. Supplemented by reference TRBV11-2 and TRBJ2-5, the full variable domain reads EAGVAQSPRYKIIEKRQSVAFWCNPISGHATLYWYQQILGQGPKLLIQFQNNGVVDDSQLPKDRFSAERLKGVDSTLKIQPAKLEDSAVYLCASSLDRRTSGETQYFGPGTRLLVL.

The chain carries TRBV7-2 and TRBJ2-1; no clear D. V gave up 2 bases and J gave up 4 bases, with 12 bases separating them. The CDR3 covers 15 residues. Germline CDR1 is SGHTA and CDR2 is FQGNSA. CDR3 amino acids: CASSLRSTEYNEQFF. The CDR3 region has the DNA TGTGCCAGCAGCTTACGGTCTACCGAGTACAATGAGCAGTTCTTC.

This clone has more than one count but fewer than ten. The V gene is TRBV28, the J gene TRBJ1-1, with TRBD1 matching over 11 bases. The CDR3 extends over 18 amino acids. Germline values: CDR1 MDHEN, CDR2 SYDVKM. V shed 5 bases and J 0 bases; nucleotides not matched to a gene: 11. CDR3 residues: CASSPTQGQGALNTEAFF. For the CDR3, the DNA is TGTGCCAGCAGTCCGACCCAAGGACAGGGGGCTCTGAACACTGAAGCTTTCTTT.